The following is a T cell receptor (beta chain) sequence with its context. The target antigen is unknown. The data were taken from a study of TIL therapy for anti-PD-1-resistant metastatic lung cancer. Study-wide background: Median patient age was around 50, ranging roughly 35-75 years. Median tumor mutation burden was approximately 1.5 mutations per megabase.

Time point reported: pre-treatment sample, taken before nivolumab and TIL therapy. Sequencing used immunoSEQ v3. The table came from immunoSEQ multiplex PCR; TCRdb's copy has only in-frame clones and leaves some out. The sample holds tens of thousands of clones, roughly 78% seen once. Overall study findings and caveats: TIL clonotype persistence in blood showed no apparent association with response.

The germline V gene encodes CDR1 SQVTM and CDR2 ANQGSEA. The CDR3 consists of 17 residues. J was trimmed by 4 bases and V by 7 bases; bases with no gene match: 16. The sequencing used blood, collected at baseline. The receptor comes from a man in his 70s with non-small cell lung cancer. The V gene is TRBV29-1, the J gene TRBJ2-1, with 10 bases matching TRBD2. The chain's CDR3 is CSASPWAAGGQYNEQFF. For the CDR3, the DNA is TGCAGCGCCTCTCCCTGGGCAGCGGGAGGGCAATACAATGAGCAGTTCTTC.